This T cell receptor beta chain was documented in a study of cytomegalovirus exposure and HLA in healthy donors. Study-level findings and limits: The study had only CMV serostatus as immune exposure information. For most TCR beta V segments, an earlier analysis put the productive rate at about 87% or about 30% of the time.

The germline V gene encodes CDR1 LGHNA and CDR2 YNFKEQ. V dropped 0 bases and J dropped 6 bases, with 17 bases sitting between them. The CDR3 has 17 amino acids. The PCR contained 60 Vbeta and 13 Jbeta primers. TCRdb's table, derived via immunoSEQ multiplex PCR, lists solely in-frame clones and lacks some. The table has 200,000 or so clones, roughly 80% seen once. This clone was counted once. The antigen is unknown. Material: PBMCs. J is TRBJ2-2 and V is TRBV4-2; D is perhaps TRBD1 (6 bases). The receptor's source is a man aged 40-55 years in good health and CMV-seropositive. CDR3: CASSQDPQGISAGELFF. The CDR3 DNA follows: TGTGCCAGCAGCCAAGATCCCCAGGGGATATCGGCCGGGGAGCTGTTTTTT.